One T cell receptor (beta chain) is described in this entry. The target antigen is unknown. Donors included only healthy HIV-negative adults lacking recent acute infections or vaccinations. These data originate in a study of shared clonotypes between healthy human individuals. Study-level information: Contributing individuals were a couple of females and a few males aged 18 to 49. Whole-study findings and limits: Generation probability values for non-shared clonotypes were lower than those for clonotypes shared by all four donors. When naive CD4 clonotypes were compared across a handful of donors, around 4.6% were shared.

The CDR3 consists of 13 residues. Germline CDR1 MNHEY, CDR2 SVGAGI. Trimming removed 3 bases from V and 5 bases from J, with 7 bases in between. Using immunoSEQ multiplex PCR, the repertoire was profiled, and TCRdb retains in-frame clones only, with some absent. The table records a few hundred thousand clones, about 96% of them present only once. The TCR was taken from a woman aged 25 to 39 in good health. The rearrangement uses TRBV6-5 and TRBJ2-2, with D uncertain. Material for sequencing was naive CD4+ T cells sorted from blood. The sample's subset: CD45RA+ positively selected. CDR3 sequence (DNA): TGTGCCAGCAGTTATGGCAGGACCGGGGAGCTGTTTTTT. Its translation is CASSYGRTGELFF.